Listed here are 16 T cell receptor beta chains from one sample, sequenced in a study of cytomegalovirus exposure and HLA in healthy donors. A multiplex PCR was run with 60 Vbeta primers and 13 Jbeta primers. Some clones are missing from TCRdb's copy, which holds only in-frame ones; the method was immunoSEQ multiplex PCR. This sample has 130,000 to 150,000 clones; 55% to 85% occur once, and the top ten carry roughly 2.1%. Sequencing input: PBMCs. The receptors shown here come from a man aged 40-50 years in good health and CMV-seronegative.

The CDR3 spells CASSPRGEKLFF. The CDR3 bases are TGTGCCAGCTCTCCAAGGGGGGAAAAACTGTTTTTT. The chain couples TRBV18 to TRBJ1-4; TRBD1 might be the D (6 bases). V was trimmed by 6 bases and J by 8 bases, leaving 10 bases between them. The CDR3 contains 12 residues. CDR1 and CDR2 (germline): KGHSH, LQKENI.

The chain joins TRBV5-4 to TRBJ2-5, with D maybe TRBD1 (5 bases). The CDR3 has 15 residues. Germline V gene lookup returns CDR1 SGHNT and CDR2 YYREEE (reference sequence). V shed 6 bases and J shed 1 base, with 16 bases lying between them. In DNA, the CDR3 is TGTGCCAGCACCACTCAGGCAGGGTCCCAAGAGACCCAGTACTTC. The encoded protein is CASTTQAGSQETQYF.

The genes are TRBV5-3 and TRBJ2-1, with 8 positions matching TRBD1. TRBV5-3 is an open reading frame, and its role is uncertain. CDR3 length equals 15 residues. The V gene end was trimmed by 4 bases and the J gene end by 4 bases; junction bases not matched to a gene: 7. CDR3 amino acids: CARSGQGAPYNEQFF. The CDR3 DNA follows: TGTGCCAGAAGCGGACAGGGAGCGCCTTACAATGAGCAGTTCTTC.

The genes are TRBV9 and TRBJ2-2; perhaps TRBD1 as D (6 bases). Trimming cost V 0 bases and J 4 bases, with 10 bases left between them. CDR3 size: 15 residues. CDR1 is SGDLS, CDR2 YYNGEE, per germline. The CDR3: CASSVAGALTGELFF. The CDR3 nucleotides are TGTGCCAGCAGCGTAGCAGGGGCACTCACCGGGGAGCTGTTTTTT.

V usage is TRBV4-3 and J usage is TRBJ2-3; D may be TRBD2 (7 bases). Germline V gene lookup returns CDR1 LGHNA and CDR2 YSLEER. The CDR3 is made up of 17 amino acids. V was clipped by 1 base and J by 6 bases, with 20 bases between them. The CDR3, as DNA: TGCGCCAGCAGCCAAGGGAAGGTCGGGGGGCCGAGGGATACGCAGTATTTT. Encoded protein: CASSQGKVGGPRDTQYF.

The rearrangement joins TRBV25-1 to TRBJ1-6, with D possibly being TRBD1 (5 bases). CDR1 and CDR2 from the germline V gene are MGHDK and SYGVNS. The CDR3 is 15 amino acids. V dropped 8 bases and J dropped 3 bases, with 14 bases sitting between them. The chain's CDR3 is CASHPAGGYNSPLHF. The CDR3 nucleotides are TGTGCCAGCCATCCCGCGGGGGGCTATAATTCACCCCTCCACTTT.

The genes are TRBV6-6 and TRBJ2-5; unclear D gene. Germline CDR1 is MNHNY and CDR2 is SVGAGI (reference sequence). The CDR3 is made up of 13 amino acids. V was clipped by 0 bases and J by 6 bases, with 8 bases between them. The CDR3 protein is CASSYSPRKTQYF. As DNA, the CDR3 is TGTGCCAGCAGTTACTCCCCCAGGAAGACCCAGTACTTC.

The chain couples TRBV9 to TRBJ2-7; 14 nucleotides line up with TRBD2. Germline trimming cut 4 bases from V and 6 bases from J; bases unmatched to any gene: 6. This CDR3 contains 15 residues. The germline V gene has CDR1 SGDLS and CDR2 YYNGEE. The CDR3 loop reads CASSSGLAGGGEQYF. The DNA of the CDR3 is TGTGCCAGCAGCTCAGGACTAGCGGGGGGTGGCGAGCAGTACTTC.

This clone was counted a few times. The chain couples TRBV4-1 to TRBJ2-5; 7 nucleotides align to TRBD1. This CDR3 has 12 amino acids. CDR1 is MGHRA, CDR2 YSYEKL, per germline. V shed 1 base and J 9 bases; nucleotides not matched to a gene: 2. The CDR3 loop is CASSQAQGAQYF. CDR3 nucleotide sequence: TGCGCCAGCAGCCAAGCGCAGGGGGCCCAGTACTTC.

This clone has a handful of counts. The chain recombines TRBV6-5 with TRBJ1-1, with 8 bases aligning to TRBD1. Germline CDR1 is MNHEY and CDR2 is SVGAGI. The CDR3 loop spans 14 amino acids. V lost 5 bases, J lost 2 bases, and 4 bases stayed unmatched. The CDR3 is CASSTDRDNTEAFF. The CDR3 DNA sequence: TGTGCCAGCAGTACGGACAGGGACAACACTGAAGCTTTCTTT.

The chain uses TRBV30 and TRBJ1-2; 7 nucleotides match TRBD1. CDR3 length: 14 residues. The V and J ends lost 0 bases and 4 bases, in that order; junction bases with no gene match: 5. Germline CDR1 reads GTSNPN; CDR2 reads SVGIG (reference sequence). The CDR3 bases are TGTGCCTGGAGTGTACTGGACAGGTCCTATGGCTACACCTTC. Translated: CAWSVLDRSYGYTF.

This chain links TRBV10-3 with TRBJ2-3, with 9 bases lining up with TRBD2. The length of the CDR3 is 15 residues. V shed 2 bases and J 3 bases; nucleotides not matched to a gene: 3. From germline, CDR1 is ENHRY and CDR2 SYGVKD. CDR3 nucleotide sequence: TGTGCCATCAGTGAGCCGGCGGGAGGGACAGATACGCAGTATTTT. Translating gives CAISEPAGGTDTQYF.

This clone turned up a few times. In DNA form, the CDR3 reads TGTGCCAGCAGCTTAGGTGCGGATACAAGGTATTTT. This gives the protein CASSLGADTRYF. The V and J genes are TRBV7-9 and TRBJ2-3; D is unclear. CDR1 is SEHNR, CDR2 FQNEAQ, per germline (reference sequence). Trimming cost V 1 base and J 14 bases, with 13 bases left between them. CDR3 length: 12 amino acids.

The chain couples TRBV5-1 to TRBJ2-7; TRBD1 matches at 7 bases. CDR1 SGHRS and CDR2 YFSETQ come from the germline V gene. V trimming: 4 bases; J trimming: 2 bases; junction bases outside the gene matches: 6. The length of the CDR3 is 14 residues. CDR3 region: CASSESGTAYEQYF. CDR3 nucleotide sequence: TGCGCCAGCAGCGAATCCGGGACAGCCTACGAGCAGTACTTC. Using reference TRBV5-1 and TRBJ2-7 for the parts outside the CDR3, the full variable domain is KAGVTQTPRYLIKTRGQQVTLSCSPISGHRSVSWYQQTPGQGLQFLFEYFSETQRNKGNFPGRFSGRQFSNSRSEMNVSTLELGDSALYLCASSESGTAYEQYFGPGTRLTVT.

J is TRBJ1-1 and V is TRBV6-1, with a tentative D call TRBD1 (5 bases). This CDR3 comprises 14 residues. Looked up from germline, CDR1 is MNHNS and CDR2 is SASEGT. V lost 3 bases and J 1 base, leaving 9 bases between the germline ends. The CDR3 protein is CASSEPDRNTEAFF. The DNA for the CDR3 is TGTGCCAGCAGTGAGCCCGACAGGAACACTGAAGCTTTCTTT.

The rearrangement uses TRBV6-5 and TRBJ2-2; TRBD2 aligns across 11 bases. Germline loops: CDR1 MNHEY, CDR2 SVGAGI. This CDR3 comprises 16 residues. With 4 bases clipped from V and 6 bases from J, the junction kept 7 bases outside the gene matches. The CDR3, as DNA: TGTGCCAGCAGTTCAGTTAGCGGGGGGGCGGCCGGGGAGCTGTTTTTT. Protein: CASSSVSGGAAGELFF.